The 18 T cell receptor beta chains in this list originate from one sample, sequenced in a study of response to subunit inactivated influenza vaccine. Each CDR3 protein gets one entry after TCRdb re-called the RT-PCR reads with MiXCR. The sample carries some 500,000 distinct CDR3 sequences, 15% to 20% recorded once. Sequencing was performed on CD4+ T cells sorted from PBMCs, taken less than 25 months after vaccination. Receptors were obtained from a man aged 50-75 years who received an inactivated influenza vaccine.

V is TRBV2 and J is TRBJ1-5; D is unresolved. V lost 7 bases and J 2 bases, leaving 12 bases between the germline ends. The CDR3 contains 14 residues. Looked up from germline, CDR1 is SNHLY and CDR2 is FYNNEI. This chain's CDR3 is CASKFLQGNQPQHF. The CDR3 DNA reads TGTGCCAGCAAGTTTCTTCAGGGCAATCAGCCCCAGCATTTT.

Only a few counts were recorded for this clonotype. V usage is TRBV27 and J usage is TRBJ1-5; 7 nucleotides line up with TRBD1. CDR1 is MNHEY, CDR2 SMNVEV, per germline (reference sequence). The CDR3 contains 14 residues. Trimming at V came to 2 bases and at J to 6 bases, leaving 4 bases not matched to a gene. CDR3: CASSLGGGFQPQHF. The CDR3 DNA sequence: TGTGCCAGCAGTTTAGGAGGGGGCTTTCAGCCCCAGCATTTT.

This clonotype was counted between two and nine times. The chain recombines TRBV29-1 with TRBJ2-7, with D maybe TRBD2 (5 bases). CDR1 and CDR2 from the germline V gene are SQVTM and ANQGSEA. V was trimmed by 6 bases and J by 2 bases, leaving 11 bases between them. CDR3 length: 12 residues. The CDR3, as DNA: TGCAGCGTCTTCAGCGGAACCTACGAGCAGTACTTC. Translating gives CSVFSGTYEQYF.

CDR3: CSGARSYEQYF. CDR3 nucleotide sequence: TGCAGTGGAGCCAGGTCCTACGAGCAGTACTTC. This rearrangement joins TRBV20-1 to TRBJ2-7; D ambiguous. This CDR3 region has 11 residues. CDR1 DFQATT and CDR2 SNEGSKA come from the germline V gene (reference sequence). V lost 7 bases, J lost 1 base, and 8 bases lay in between.

This clonotype was seen a handful of times. The rearrangement joins TRBV12-3 or TRBV12-4 to TRBJ1-3; the D gene is possibly TRBD1 (5 bases). V was cut by 6 bases and J by 4 bases, with 10 bases left in between. CDR3 length equals 13 residues. The CDR3 nucleotides are TGTGCCAGCAGATACAGGAGGGGAAACACCATATATTTT. This sequence encodes CASRYRRGNTIYF.

V is TRBV9 and J is TRBJ1-1; D remains ambiguous. Per the germline V gene, CDR1 is SGDLS and CDR2 is YYNGEE. Trimming cost V 4 bases and J 1 base, with 11 bases left between them. The CDR3 consists of 14 residues. CDR3 region: CASSRHERNTEAFF. CDR3 coding DNA: TGTGCCAGCAGCCGACATGAGAGGAACACTGAAGCTTTCTTT.

CDR3 protein: CASSVEGGNTEAFF. The CDR3 DNA reads as TGTGCCAGCAGCGTCGAGGGGGGGAACACTGAAGCTTTCTTT. The chain uses TRBV7-9 and TRBJ1-1; the D gene is possibly TRBD1 (6 bases). CDR1 is SEHNR and CDR2 is FQNEAQ in the germline V gene (reference sequence). Trimming cost V 5 bases and J 1 base, with 11 bases left between them. The CDR3 runs to 14 residues.

This clonotype has only a few counts. The chain links TRBV7-2 to TRBJ1-4; D is possibly TRBD1 (5 bases). Trimming took 5 bases from V and 0 from J, leaving 10 bases between them. The CDR3 has 15 residues. CDR1 and CDR2 from the germline V gene are SGHTA and FQGNSA. The DNA of the CDR3 is TGTGCCAGCAGCCCCGACAGCACAACTAATGAAAAACTGTTTTTT. This encodes CASSPDSTTNEKLFF.

This clonotype showed up many times. The chain is built from TRBV6-2 or TRBV6-3 and TRBJ1-1; the D gene is possibly TRBD1 (6 bases). The CDR3 has 17 amino acids. Germline V CDR1 and CDR2: MNHEY, SVGEGT. V was pared by 2 bases and J by 5 bases, with 21 bases between. For the CDR3, the DNA is TGTGCCAGCAGTTACGATTACGGTCGAGGGGGATTGACTGAAGCTTTCTTT. Protein product: CASSYDYGRGGLTEAFF.

Here the CDR3 reads CASSPRPAGTQYF. The CDR3 DNA reads TGTGCCAGCAGTCCCCGACCCGCTGGGACCCAGTACTTC. The chain joins TRBV12-3 or TRBV12-4 to TRBJ2-5; D unresolved. The CDR3 covers 13 residues. V lost 5 bases and J lost 7, with 14 bases in between.

The chain recombines TRBV5-6 with TRBJ1-5; TRBD1 matches 9 bases. Trimming at V came to 4 bases and at J to 1 base, leaving 6 bases not matched to a gene. The CDR3 is 16 amino acids. The V gene's germline CDR1 is SGHDT and CDR2 YYEEEE. CDR3 DNA: TGTGCCAGCAGCAAAGGGACAGGGAGGAGCAATCAGCCCCAGCATTTT. This gives the protein CASSKGTGRSNQPQHF.

V is TRBV25-1 and J is TRBJ1-2; D perhaps matches TRBD1 (5 bases). CDR3 length: 13 residues. With 3 bases removed from V and 4 bases from J, the gap between germline ends came to 9 bases. Germline CDR1 MGHDK, CDR2 SYGVNS. The CDR3 reads CASSDRVSYGYTF. CDR3 sequence (DNA): TGTGCCAGCAGTGACAGGGTCTCCTATGGCTACACCTTC.

This clonotype came up a few times. The chain has TRBV3-1 and TRBJ2-3; D is ambiguous. Germline V lookup: CDR1 LGHDT, CDR2 YNNKEL (reference sequence). Trimming removed 1 base at V and 2 bases at J, with 7 bases between. The CDR3 runs 14 residues. In DNA, the CDR3 is TGTGCCAGCAGCCAAGGGGGATTCACAGATACGCAGTATTTT. Its translation is CASSQGGFTDTQYF.

This clonotype was seen a few times. J is TRBJ2-1 and V is TRBV5-1; 8 bases fit TRBD2. This CDR3 comprises 15 residues. With V trimmed by 0 bases and J by 8 bases, 7 bases remained unmatched. Germline assignment: CDR1 SGHRS and CDR2 YFSETQ. The CDR3 protein is CASSLEGGGRYEQFF. The CDR3 DNA reads TGCGCCAGCAGCTTGGAAGGCGGGGGGCGTTATGAGCAGTTCTTC.

In this sample, this clonotype turned up a few times. The chain combines TRBV20-1 with TRBJ2-5, with D tentatively TRBD1 or TRBD2 (6 bases each). This CDR3 has 14 residues. The ends were cut back, 2 bases at V and 5 bases at J, with 15 bases in the middle. The V gene's germline CDR1 is DFQATT and CDR2 SNEGSKA (reference sequence). This CDR3 reads CSARRGRTVETQYF. The CDR3 bases are TGCAGTGCTAGACGGGGGCGGACTGTGGAGACCCAGTACTTC.

The chain joins TRBV12-3 or TRBV12-4 to TRBJ2-3; possible D gene TRBD1, 6 bases. V gave up 10 bases and J gave up 2 bases, with 16 bases separating them. The CDR3 has 14 residues. The CDR3 DNA follows: TGTGCCAACAGAAGGGGGTCGACCACAGATACGCAGTATTTT. Amino acid sequence: CANRRGSTTDTQYF.

DNA for the CDR3: TGTGCCACCAGCAGAGAACTAGCCTACGAGCAGTACTTC. Translated, it gives CATSRELAYEQYF. This sequence joins TRBV15 and TRBJ2-7; perhaps TRBD2 as D (5 bases). The CDR3 covers 13 residues. With 0 bases removed from V and 2 bases from J, the gap between germline ends came to 5 bases. Germline V gene lookup returns CDR1 LNHNV and CDR2 YYDKDF (reference sequence).

The chain has TRBV7-2 and TRBJ2-7; D is unclear. Deletions cut 5 bases from V and 2 bases from J, with 10 bases between. The length of the CDR3 is 13 residues. The V gene's germline CDR1 is SGHTA and CDR2 FQGNSA. For the CDR3, the DNA is TGTGCCAGCAGCGTTACTCGGACCTACGAGCAGTACTTC. Protein product: CASSVTRTYEQYF.